What follows are 25 T cell receptor beta chains derived from one specimen sequenced in a study of OX40 agonist ivuxolimab in advanced cancers. Receptors were amplified or captured by the immunoSEQ multiplex PCR assay. The clones in this table, taken by TCRdb from immuneACCESS, are in-frame only. Not every clone is retained; where verified, under half of the shortfall comes from an unresolved V gene, and the cause of the rest is unknown. The sample has roughly 82,000 clones on record, over 80% of them singletons. The leading ten clones occupy more than 0.7% of the sample. The starting material was CD4+ or CD8+ T cells sorted from blood, obtained in a trial of the OX40 agonist ivuxolimab. The receptors were sampled from an adult with an advanced solid tumor such as melanoma, head and neck, liver or kidney cancer.

This clone has just a few counts. The rearrangement links TRBV7-2 to TRBJ1-6, with 9 bases fitting TRBD1. Germline V gives CDR1 SGHTA, CDR2 FQGNSA. V lost 4 bases to trimming and J lost 10 bases; unmatched junction nucleotides: 11. The CDR3 spans 16 residues. The CDR3 is CASSSRPGTGSSPLHF. DNA of the CDR3: TGTGCCAGCAGCTCGAGGCCCGGGACAGGGAGCTCACCCCTCCACTTT.

The chain joins TRBV27 to TRBJ1-2; 10 positions match TRBD1. CDR1 is MNHEY, CDR2 SMNVEV, per germline (reference sequence). V shed 2 bases and J 2 bases; nucleotides not matched to a gene: 5. There are 16 residues in the CDR3. The CDR3 sequence is CASSLVSGQGNYGYTF. The CDR3 region has the DNA TGTGCCAGCAGTTTAGTTTCGGGACAGGGGAACTATGGCTACACCTTC.

This rearrangement joins TRBV19 to TRBJ1-4; 7 nucleotides align to TRBD1. Looked up from germline, CDR1 is LNHDA and CDR2 is SQIVND (reference sequence). The CDR3 is 13 residues long. J gave up 5 bases and V 11 bases, and 8 bases lay outside the gene matches. The CDR3: CACSGTENEKLFF. CDR3 nucleotides: TGTGCCTGCTCCGGGACAGAGAATGAAAAACTGTTTTTT. Variable domain in full (rest from reference TRBV19 and TRBJ1-4): DGGITQSPKYLFRKEGQNVTLSCEQNLNHDAMYWYRQDPGQGLRLIYYSQIVNDFQKGDIAEGYSVSREKKESFPLTVTSAQKNPTAFYLCACSGTENEKLFFGSGTQLSVL.

The V call is TRBV18, the J call TRBJ2-7; D unresolved. Between the trimmed V and J ends, which lost 1 base and 4 bases, there was a span of 8 bases. Germline lookup yields CDR1 KGHSH and CDR2 LQKENI. The CDR3 consists of 13 residues. Here the CDR3 reads CASSPLRNYEQYF. As DNA, the CDR3 is TGTGCCAGCTCACCACTCAGGAATTACGAGCAGTACTTC.

J is TRBJ2-7 and V is TRBV10-2; 12 bases map to TRBD2. Germline V CDR1 and CDR2: WSHSY, SAAADI. The CDR3 sequence is 16 residues long. V was clipped by 4 bases and J by 2 bases; unmatched bases: 6. CDR3 DNA: TGCGCCAGCAGTGTACTAGCGGGGGGTCCCCCCTACGAGCAGTACTTC. Its translation is CASSVLAGGPPYEQYF.

This clone is classed as medium-sized. The chain carries TRBV14 and TRBJ1-3, with D hard to call. Germline V CDR1 and CDR2: SGHDN, FVKESK. V shed 1 base and J shed 7 bases, with 5 bases lying between them. The CDR3 has 12 residues. The CDR3 nucleotides read TGTGCCAGCAGCCAAGGCGGCAACACCATATATTTT. Translating it yields CASSQGGNTIYF.

This sequence joins TRBV7-2 and TRBJ1-5, with D hard to call. The germline V and J ends were trimmed by 5 bases and 6 bases, with 8 bases remaining between them. The CDR3 sequence is 12 residues long. Germline lookup yields CDR1 SGHTA and CDR2 FQGNSA. The DNA of the CDR3 is TGTGCCAGCAGCCCCCCCGGTCAGCCCCAGCATTTT. It is translated as CASSPPGQPQHF.

This chain links TRBV5-6 with TRBJ1-6; D gene uncertain. Germline assignment: CDR1 SGHDT and CDR2 YYEEEE. V was trimmed by 5 bases and J by 4 bases, leaving 10 bases between them. This CDR3 comprises 14 residues. The CDR3 DNA reads TGTGCCAGCAGACCCCAGGCTTATAATTCACCCCTCCACTTT. Protein: CASRPQAYNSPLHF.

V usage is TRBV13 and J usage is TRBJ2-7, with a tentative D call TRBD1 (6 bases). Trimming removed 2 bases from V and 4 bases from J, with 9 bases in between. CDR3 length: 13 residues. Germline values: CDR1 PRHDT, CDR2 FYEKMQ (reference sequence). CDR3 amino acids: CASSLIQGYEQYF. The CDR3, as DNA: TGTGCCAGCAGCTTAATACAGGGTTACGAGCAGTACTTC.

This clone was counted once. V and J are TRBV6-5 and TRBJ2-7, with a possible D match to TRBD2 (6 bases). V lost 10 bases and J lost 5, with 21 bases in between. In germline, CDR1 is MNHEY, CDR2 SVGAGI. The CDR3 sequence is 14 residues long. The CDR3 nucleotides are TGTGCCACCGTACAGGCCGCGGGGTTTGACGAGCAGTACTTC. Amino acid sequence: CATVQAAGFDEQYF.

This sequence joins TRBV5-6 and TRBJ1-2; D not resolved. Trimming left V 0 bases short and J 8 bases short, with 14 bases between. CDR3 length: 14 amino acids. Germline V gene data show CDR1 as SGHDT and CDR2 as YYEEEE. CDR3: CASSLDDARWGYTF. In DNA form, the CDR3 reads TGTGCCAGCAGCTTGGATGACGCGCGGTGGGGCTACACCTTC.

The rearrangement uses TRBV5-6 and TRBJ1-3; 9 nucleotides agree with TRBD1. Trimming cost V 1 base and J 4 bases; bases outside gene matches: 3. Germline lookup yields CDR1 SGHDT and CDR2 YYEEEE. The CDR3 totals 15 residues. The DNA of the CDR3 is TGTGCCAGCAGCTTGTGGGACAGGGTGGGAAACACCATATATTTT. This translates into CASSLWDRVGNTIYF.

This chain links TRBV5-8 with TRBJ2-5, with TRBD1 as a possible D gene (6 bases). The CDR3 runs 17 residues. V was clipped by 3 bases and J by 1 base, with 19 bases between them. Germline V lookup: CDR1 SGHTS, CDR2 YDEGEE. DNA of the CDR3: TGTGCCAGCAGCTGGGCTCGGGACACTTTCCTCCAAGAGACCCAGTACTTC. This encodes CASSWARDTFLQETQYF.

The rearrangement links TRBV5-8 to TRBJ1-1, with D uncertain. Trimming removed 2 bases from V and 1 base from J, with 6 bases in between. The CDR3 sequence is 13 residues long. CDR1 and CDR2 (germline): SGHTS, YDEGEE. This chain's CDR3 is CASSFTANTEAFF. The CDR3 DNA reads as TGTGCCAGCAGCTTTACAGCGAACACTGAAGCTTTCTTT.

The chain combines TRBV7-2 with TRBJ2-7; D gene ambiguous. The germline V and J ends were trimmed by 6 bases and 0 bases, with 12 bases remaining between them. The CDR3 has 14 amino acids. Germline CDR1 and CDR2: SGHTA and FQGNSA. CDR3 nucleotide sequence: TGTGCCAGCAGGACAAGGCCAGGCTCCTACGAGCAGTACTTC. It yields the protein CASRTRPGSYEQYF.

The chain links TRBV30 to TRBJ2-2, with unresolved D. This CDR3 spans 15 amino acids. Trimming cost V 2 bases and J 1 base, with 11 bases left between them. Germline loops: CDR1 GTSNPN, CDR2 SVGIG (reference sequence). CDR3 sequence: CAWSLSGMNTGELFF. The CDR3 nucleotides are TGTGCCTGGAGTTTGAGTGGGATGAACACCGGGGAGCTGTTTTTT.

The V and J genes are TRBV29-1 and TRBJ2-3; D is possibly TRBD1 (6 bases). The V end was cut by 3 bases, the J end by 5 bases, with 12 bases between. Germline V CDR1 and CDR2: SQVTM, ANQGSEA. The CDR3 covers 13 residues. In DNA, the CDR3 is TGCAGCGTTGATTCCCAGGGGATAGATACGCAGTATTTT. Translation: CSVDSQGIDTQYF.

The chain is built from TRBV5-5 and TRBJ2-6; D possibly matches TRBD1 or TRBD2 (5 bases each). CDR1 is SGHKS, CDR2 YYEKEE, per germline (reference sequence). The CDR3 consists of 15 residues. V was pared by 10 bases and J by 2 bases, with 16 bases between. The CDR3 reads CASRGMLAGANVLTF. The CDR3 bases are TGTGCCTCCCGGGGCATGTTGGCTGGGGCCAACGTCCTGACTTTC.

The V call is TRBV6-5, the J call TRBJ2-2; 9 bases match TRBD1. V was pared by 5 bases and J by 6 bases, with 7 bases of the junction left unmatched. Germline V gene lookup returns CDR1 MNHEY and CDR2 SVGAGI. This CDR3 contains 15 residues. The CDR3 loop reads CASSRGQGTAGELFF. CDR3 coding DNA: TGTGCCAGCAGTCGGGGACAGGGTACCGCCGGGGAGCTGTTTTTT.

This chain connects TRBV19 to TRBJ1-2; the match to TRBD1 covers 8 bases. With 7 bases clipped from V and 0 bases from J, the junction kept 13 bases outside the gene matches. Germline assignment: CDR1 LNHDA and CDR2 SQIVND (reference sequence). CDR3 length: 17 residues. DNA for the CDR3: TGTGCCAGTACCCCGGCGGCAGGGGGCCCCGCTAACTATGGCTACACCTTC. This sequence encodes CASTPAAGGPANYGYTF.

The V call is TRBV7-9, the J call TRBJ2-5; 8 nucleotides line up with TRBD1. V shed 5 bases and J 0 bases; nucleotides not matched to a gene: 2. Germline CDR1 SEHNR, CDR2 FQNEAQ (reference sequence). This CDR3 contains 14 residues. CDR3 sequence reads: CASSRQGYQETQYF. In DNA, the CDR3 is TGTGCCAGCAGCCGACAGGGGTACCAAGAGACCCAGTACTTC.

The genes are TRBV2 and TRBJ2-2, with D possibly being TRBD1 or TRBD2 (5 bases each). Per germline, CDR1 SNHLY and CDR2 FYNNEI. Trimming stripped 6 bases from V and 2 bases from J, with 10 bases between. This CDR3 has 14 amino acids. CDR3 in amino acids: CASSRERNTGELFF. CDR3 in DNA: TGTGCCAGCAGCAGGGAGAGAAACACCGGGGAGCTGTTTTTT.

With regard to this clone: Relative to the germline gene, one junction end is altered; a read error may explain this. The chain is built from TRBV7-7 and TRBJ2-1; 9 bases match TRBD1. The CDR3 has 13 residues. The germline gives CDR1 SSHAT, CDR2 FNYEAQ (reference sequence). CDR3 residues: CASSARQGGEQFF. The CDR3, as DNA: TGTGCTAGCAGCGCAAGACAGGGGGGCGAGCAGTTCTTC.

V is TRBV6-5 and J is TRBJ1-1; a possible D gene is TRBD1 (5 bases). Per the germline V gene, CDR1 is MNHEY and CDR2 is SVGAGI. The CDR3 runs 15 residues. V lost 2 bases to trimming and J lost 1 base, with 11 bases between them. CDR3: CASSYRGHSNTEAFF. The CDR3 DNA is TGTGCCAGCAGTTACCGCGGACACTCGAACACTGAAGCTTTCTTT.

The chain has TRBV18 and TRBJ1-5; unclear D gene. Trimming took 2 bases from V and 0 from J, leaving 11 bases between them. Germline-derived CDR1 and CDR2 are KGHSH and LQKENI. The CDR3 is made up of 16 amino acids. CDR3 sequence reads: CASSPASGNSNQPQHF. In nucleotides, the CDR3 is TGTGCCAGCTCACCAGCCTCGGGAAATAGCAATCAGCCCCAGCATTTT.